The 17 T cell receptor beta chains presented below share a single source sample, sequenced in a study of cytomegalovirus exposure and HLA in healthy donors. 60 Vbeta and 13 Jbeta primers were used in PCR. Data came from immunoSEQ multiplex PCR; TCRdb stores just in-frame clones and leaves some out. The data contain more than 100,000 clones, around 76% of them singletons. Source material: PBMCs. The receptors were sampled from a man aged 55 to 70 in good health and CMV-seropositive.

The chain uses TRBV11-2 and TRBJ2-7, with TRBD2 identical over 7 bases. J gave up 3 bases and V 1 base, and 12 bases lay outside the gene matches. CDR1 SGHAT and CDR2 FQNNGV come from the germline V gene. The CDR3 covers 17 residues. DNA of the CDR3: TGTGCCAGCAGCTTAGTATCGAGAACGGGGGGTGACTACGAGCAGTACTTC. This translates into CASSLVSRTGGDYEQYF.

The chain combines TRBV28 with TRBJ1-2; D is uncertain. V shed 6 bases and J shed 1 base, with 12 bases lying between them. This CDR3 has 14 amino acids. In germline, CDR1 is MDHEN, CDR2 SYDVKM. Here the CDR3 reads CASRKPRVNYGYTF. CDR3 DNA sequence: TGTGCCAGCAGGAAACCCCGGGTTAACTATGGCTACACCTTC.

The gene calls are TRBV16 and TRBJ1-3, with D possibly matching TRBD1 (5 bases). The CDR3 extends over 17 amino acids. The V end was cut by 4 bases, the J end by 0 bases, with 16 bases between. Germline CDR1 is KGHSY and CDR2 is FQNENV. The CDR3 DNA reads as TGTGCCAGCAGCCGCCCCGGCGGGGCCCCCTCTGGAAACACCATATATTTT. This gives the protein CASSRPGGAPSGNTIYF.

The chain couples TRBV28 to TRBJ1-5, with D uncertain. Trimming left V 4 bases short and J 10 bases short, with 20 bases between. Per germline, CDR1 MDHEN and CDR2 SYDVKM. This CDR3 spans 15 amino acids. CDR3 in DNA: TGTGCCAGCAGTTCCCGGACTCTGCGGGAGTCTCCCCAGCATTTT. It translates to CASSSRTLRESPQHF.

The chain links TRBV27 to TRBJ2-3; 9 bases are shared with TRBD2. J was trimmed by 2 bases and V by 2 bases; bases with no gene match: 2. The CDR3 contains 15 residues. The germline CDR1 and CDR2 sequences are MNHEY and SMNVEV (reference sequence). The CDR3 sequence: CASSLLAGITDTQYF. The CDR3 DNA reads as TGTGCCAGCAGTTTACTAGCGGGGATCACAGATACGCAGTATTTT.

The chain is built from TRBV27 and TRBJ2-5; a possible D gene is TRBD1 (6 bases). The J call could be wrong; TRBJ2-7 is a better fit for the DNA end. The CDR3 consists of 15 residues. CDR1 is MNHEY, CDR2 SMNVEV, per germline (reference sequence). The CDR3 sequence: CASSSKMTGSYEQYF. CDR3 sequence (DNA): TGTGCCAGCAGTTCAAAGATGACAGGTTCCTACGAGCAGTACTTC.

The chain has TRBV5-1 and TRBJ2-7; TRBD1 aligns across 7 bases. Trimming took 2 bases from V and 3 from J; bases not matched to a gene: 8. Per germline, CDR1 SGHRS and CDR2 YFSETQ. This CDR3 spans 15 amino acids. CDR3 DNA sequence: TGCGCCAGCAGCTTTGGGACAGTGATTAACTACGAGCAGTACTTC. This encodes CASSFGTVINYEQYF.

The chain combines TRBV11-2 with TRBJ1-3; no clear D gene. The V gene lost 1 base and the J gene lost 1 base, with 8 bases spanning the gap. Looked up from germline, CDR1 is SGHAT and CDR2 is FQNNGV. The CDR3 is 15 amino acids. CDR3 coding DNA: TGTGCCAGCAGCTTAGCCCCCGGGTCTGGAAACACCATATATTTT. Its protein is CASSLAPGSGNTIYF.

The CDR3 protein is CASRPRGGLYGYTF. CDR3 bases: TGTGCCAGCAGACCCCGGGGGGGCCTCTATGGCTACACCTTC. The rearrangement joins TRBV27 to TRBJ1-2, with D perhaps matching TRBD1 (6 bases). Trimming left V 6 bases short and J 4 bases short, with 15 bases between. Germline assignment: CDR1 MNHEY and CDR2 SMNVEV (reference sequence). The CDR3 runs to 14 residues.

The V call is TRBV6-5, the J call TRBJ1-1; D may be TRBD1 (5 bases). The CDR3 extends over 15 amino acids. The germline V gene has CDR1 MNHEY and CDR2 SVGAGI. Trimming took off 5 bases at V and 4 bases at J, with 17 bases between the two ends. CDR3 amino acids: CASSGGGGTGTEAFF. The CDR3 coding sequence is TGTGCCAGCAGTGGGGGGGGAGGGACGGGCACTGAAGCTTTCTTT.

V usage is TRBV4-1 and J usage is TRBJ1-5; D gene ambiguous. V was pared by 0 bases and J by 0 bases, with 12 bases between. This CDR3 spans 17 amino acids. Germline V gene sequence: CDR1 MGHRA, CDR2 YSYEKL. The DNA for the CDR3 is TGCGCCAGCAGCCAAGATTGGGCAGCTAATAGCAATCAGCCCCAGCATTTT. Its translation is CASSQDWAANSNQPQHF.

V usage is TRBV2 and J usage is TRBJ2-7; 7 bases align to TRBD2. This CDR3 contains 13 residues. Per the germline V gene, CDR1 is SNHLY and CDR2 is FYNNEI. The junction had 5 bases not matched to a gene; V was cut back by 4 bases and J by 5 bases. The CDR3 nucleotides read TGTGCCAGCAGTGGCCAGGGAGGGGACGAGCAGTACTTC. Translation: CASSGQGGDEQYF.

The chain couples TRBV19 to TRBJ2-7, with TRBD2 matching over 11 bases. CDR3 length: 15 residues. V lost 5 bases and J lost 6; bases outside the gene matches: 9. Germline CDR1 is LNHDA and CDR2 is SQIVND (reference sequence). The CDR3, as DNA: TGTGCCAGTAGTTTCACTAGCGGGAGATCGACCGAGCAGTACTTC. Its protein is CASSFTSGRSTEQYF.

The V gene is TRBV15, the J gene TRBJ1-1; no definite D call. Germline CDR1 LNHNV, CDR2 YYDKDF (reference sequence). The CDR3 loop spans 16 amino acids. V was shortened by 0 bases and J by 1 base, with 12 bases between the two germline ends. The CDR3 nucleotides are TGTGCCACCAGCAGAGATTTTACGGGAAAGAACACTGAAGCTTTCTTT. Protein: CATSRDFTGKNTEAFF.

The chain uses TRBV28 and TRBJ1-4; 9 bases are a match to TRBD1. With V trimmed by 6 bases and J by 4 bases, 12 bases remained unmatched. Looked up from germline, CDR1 is MDHEN and CDR2 is SYDVKM. This CDR3 region has 17 residues. CDR3: CASSRGQGKRGNEKLFF. The DNA for the CDR3 is TGTGCCAGCAGCCGGGGACAGGGAAAGAGGGGTAATGAAAAACTGTTTTTT. The variable domain in full, with the rest retrieved from reference TRBV28 and TRBJ1-4, is DVKVTQSSRYLVKRTGEKVFLECVQDMDHENMFWYRQDPGLGLRLIYFSYDVKMKEKGDIPEGYSVSREKKERFSLILESASTNQTSMYLCASSRGQGKRGNEKLFFGSGTQLSVL.

This clone has a single count. The chain is built from TRBV28 and TRBJ1-2; 7 bases are shared with TRBD1. J lost 4 bases, V lost 7 bases, and 6 bases had no gene match. The CDR3 has 13 amino acids. Germline assignment: CDR1 MDHEN and CDR2 SYDVKM. CDR3 nucleotide sequence: TGTGCCAGCACCCAAGGGGGCATCTATGGCTACACCTTC. Its translation: CASTQGGIYGYTF.

This chain joins TRBV7-2 and TRBJ1-3, with D maybe TRBD1 (5 bases). Trimming removed 0 bases at V and 5 bases at J, with 17 bases between. In germline, CDR1 is SGHTA, CDR2 FQGNSA. This CDR3 is 17 amino acids long. The CDR3 DNA reads as TGTGCCAGCAGCTTAGCGCTAGGGGTATTTAAGAGAAACACCATATATTTT. Residues: CASSLALGVFKRNTIYF.